One sample yielded the 16 T cell receptor beta chains listed below, sequenced in a study of cytomegalovirus exposure and HLA in healthy donors (dated by TCRdb to about 2017). The library was obtained by the immunoSEQ multiplex PCR assay. For the multiplex PCR, a mixture combining 60 forward primers for TCR Vbeta segments and 13 reverse primers for TCR Jbeta segments was used. What TCRdb holds here is the immuneACCESS table cut down to in-frame rearrangements. Part of the clones is not present; checked against another copy, under half of the missing clones reflect an unresolved V gene, and the others are unexplained. This sample gives 75,000 to 90,000 clones in total; roughly 64% of them show up just once. The ten largest account for 15% of the sample. The sequenced sample was PBMCs. The origin of the receptors is a middle-aged woman in good health and CMV-seropositive.

This clone was counted between two and nine times. The chain joins TRBV2 to TRBJ1-1; tentative D call: TRBD1 (5 bases). The CDR3 runs to 11 residues. Trimming pared 7 bases from V and 7 bases from J, leaving 10 bases between. From germline, CDR1 is SNHLY and CDR2 FYNNEI. DNA of the CDR3: TGTGCCAGCACCTATGACAGTGAAGCTTTCTTT. This sequence encodes CASTYDSEAFF.

The chain combines TRBV28 with TRBJ2-2, with TRBD1 matching 7 bases. The CDR3 has 17 residues. Per germline, CDR1 MDHEN and CDR2 SYDVKM. Trimming took 6 bases from V and 1 from J; bases not matched to a gene: 11. CDR3 region: CASSPDRYNMNTGELFF. In nucleotides, the CDR3 is TGTGCCAGCAGCCCGGACAGGTACAATATGAACACCGGGGAGCTGTTTTTT.

The V and J genes are TRBV29-1 and TRBJ2-1, with TRBD1 identical over 12 bases. The V gene end was trimmed by 4 bases and the J gene end by 7 bases; junction bases not matched to a gene: 5. Germline values: CDR1 SQVTM, CDR2 ANQGSEA. The CDR3 is made up of 14 amino acids. DNA for the CDR3: TGCAGCGTTGGATGGGACAGGGGGCGAAATGAGCAGTTCTTC. It yields the protein CSVGWDRGRNEQFF.

There are a few counts of this clone. This rearrangement joins TRBV7-9 to TRBJ1-1; 10 positions agree with TRBD1. The CDR3 is 17 residues long. The V gene end was trimmed by 5 bases and the J gene end by 0 bases; junction bases not matched to a gene: 9. Germline V gene data show CDR1 as SEHNR and CDR2 as FQNEAQ (reference sequence). This CDR3 reads CASSPPGGQGVNTEAFF. DNA of the CDR3: TGTGCCAGCAGCCCACCCGGCGGACAGGGGGTGAACACTGAAGCTTTCTTT.

This clone was counted once. The rearrangement uses TRBV7-3 and TRBJ1-2; 7 positions match TRBD1. There are 15 residues in the CDR3. With V trimmed by 5 bases and J by 3 bases, 9 bases remained unmatched. Germline CDR1 and CDR2: SGHTA and FQGTGA. CDR3 residues: CASSLLGGGDYGYTF. Here the CDR3 DNA reads TGTGCCAGCAGCCTTTTAGGAGGGGGCGACTATGGCTACACCTTC.

The rearrangement joins TRBV4-3 to TRBJ1-2; 7 bases fit TRBD1. The trim removed 2 bases at V and 5 bases at J, leaving 8 bases unmatched. Per the germline V gene, CDR1 is LGHNA and CDR2 is YSLEER. The CDR3 is 15 amino acids. The CDR3 DNA is TGCGCCAGCAGCCAACGACAGGGTAGGGGATATGGCTACACCTTC. This gives the protein CASSQRQGRGYGYTF.

This clone was detected a few times. The J gene is TRBJ2-3, the V gene TRBV4-3; TRBD2 is a possible D gene (6 bases). The V end was cut by 1 base, the J end by 3 bases, with 17 bases between. The CDR3 has 17 residues. CDR1 is LGHNA, CDR2 YSLEER, per germline. CDR3: CASSQGSLAGWTDTQYF. CDR3 sequence (DNA): TGCGCCAGCAGCCAAGGGTCTCTGGCGGGATGGACAGATACGCAGTATTTT.

The rearrangement links TRBV10-3 to TRBJ2-2; possible D gene TRBD2, 5 bases. CDR3 length equals 14 residues. V lost 6 bases and J lost 1, with 9 bases in between. CDR1 ENHRY and CDR2 SYGVKD come from the germline V gene. The CDR3 loop reads CAISPGLNTGELFF. In nucleotides, the CDR3 is TGTGCCATCAGCCCAGGACTGAACACCGGGGAGCTGTTTTTT.

V usage is TRBV19 and J usage is TRBJ1-2, with 9 bases lining up with TRBD1. This CDR3 contains 15 residues. V was clipped by 4 bases and J by 8 bases; unmatched bases: 11. Germline loops: CDR1 LNHDA, CDR2 SQIVND (reference sequence). Here the CDR3 reads CASSTRDRASWGYTF. The DNA for the CDR3 is TGTGCCAGTAGTACCCGGGACAGGGCCTCTTGGGGCTACACCTTC.

The chain employs TRBV27 and TRBJ2-6; a possible D gene is TRBD2 (6 bases). The V gene's germline CDR1 is MNHEY and CDR2 SMNVEV (reference sequence). The CDR3 sequence is 19 residues long. V was pared by 3 bases and J by 0 bases, with 18 bases between. The CDR3 sequence is CASSFNAGWRGSGANVLTF. The CDR3 DNA follows: TGTGCCAGCAGTTTCAACGCAGGGTGGAGGGGCTCTGGGGCCAACGTCCTGACTTTC.

CDR3 loop: CASSVSGTGANVLTF. The CDR3 region has the DNA TGTGCCAGCAGCGTCTCAGGAACTGGGGCCAACGTCCTGACTTTC. The V call is TRBV28, the J call TRBJ2-6, with no clear D. Deletions cut 6 bases from V and 2 bases from J, with 11 bases between. Per germline, CDR1 MDHEN and CDR2 SYDVKM. This CDR3 is built from 15 residues. Based on the CDR3 plus reference TRBV28 and TRBJ2-6, the full variable domain is DVKVTQSSRYLVKRTGEKVFLECVQDMDHENMFWYRQDPGLGLRLIYFSYDVKMKEKGDIPEGYSVSREKKERFSLILESASTNQTSMYLCASSVSGTGANVLTFGAGSRLTVL.

The chain couples TRBV5-6 to TRBJ2-1; 7 bases fit TRBD1. The CDR3 has 14 residues. V shed 0 bases and J 8 bases; nucleotides not matched to a gene: 5. Per germline, CDR1 SGHDT and CDR2 YYEEEE. The CDR3 region is CASSLAPGGYEQFF. CDR3 DNA: TGTGCCAGCAGCTTGGCCCCAGGGGGTTATGAGCAGTTCTTC.

Only a few counts were recorded for this clone. The chain links TRBV5-1 to TRBJ1-2, with unresolved D. Germline V CDR1 and CDR2: SGHRS, YFSETQ. V gave up 0 bases and J gave up 7 bases, with 10 bases separating them. This CDR3 contains 13 residues. CDR3 region: CASSLGGFSGYTF. The CDR3 bases are TGCGCCAGCAGCTTGGGAGGGTTCTCTGGCTACACCTTC.

The V and J genes are TRBV14 and TRBJ2-1; a weak D match, TRBD1 (6 bases). The CDR3 has 15 residues. Per the germline V gene, CDR1 is SGHDN and CDR2 is FVKESK. V was shortened by 2 bases and J by 5 bases, with 13 bases between the two germline ends. This CDR3 is CASSQYQGLNNEQFF. The CDR3 bases are TGTGCCAGCAGCCAATATCAGGGGTTGAACAATGAGCAGTTCTTC.

This chain uses TRBV7-2 with TRBJ2-3; D perhaps matches TRBD2 (5 bases). Germline V gene sequence: CDR1 SGHTA, CDR2 FQGNSA. This CDR3 is 15 amino acids long. V shed 3 bases and J shed 5 bases, with 15 bases lying between them. CDR3 loop: CASSFQTSRGDTQYF. CDR3 bases: TGTGCCAGCAGCTTCCAGACCAGCCGGGGAGATACGCAGTATTTT.

The chain uses TRBV5-8 and TRBJ1-1; D might be TRBD1 (6 bases). Deletions cut 0 bases from V and 4 bases from J, with 13 bases between. Germline V lookup: CDR1 SGHTS, CDR2 YDEGEE. This CDR3 is built from 15 residues. The DNA of the CDR3 is TGTGCCAGCAGCTTGGCGGGGGGGCCGAGCACTGAAGCTTTCTTT. Translating gives CASSLAGGPSTEAFF.